The clone carrying this T cell receptor (beta chain) was seen more than once but under ten times. What it recognizes is unknown. Germline V lookup: CDR1 SQVTM, CDR2 ANQGSEA. Trimming took 2 bases from V and 10 from J; bases not matched to a gene: 7. The CDR3 contains 12 residues. This entry belongs to a study of regulatory T cells in long-lasting Graves disease. Combining iRepertoire HTBI primers with Arm-PCR of CDR3 regions, the authors built TCR beta libraries. TCRdb reprocessed the multiplex PCR reads via MiXCR and lists one record per CDR3 protein. This table has about 420,000 distinct CDR3 sequences, 16% appearing once. Stated time point: newly diagnosed GD, antithyroid drugs for less than 3 months. RNA extracted from PBMCs served as the sequencing template. A nine-milliliter sample of peripheral blood was drawn into EDTA tubes. Study results and limitations: Possibly, accuracy suffered from the small sample size. Sharing of public clonotypes was greater in persistent patients (about 2,700) than in new patients (more than 900).

A further study also used this sample, focusing on T cells in Graves' hyperthyroidism and ophthalmopathy. That report adds: Carried out on the TCR CDR3, a first-round RT-PCR used the HTBI primer set.

This receptor was identified in a young woman with Graves disease. The V call is TRBV29-1, the J call TRBJ2-7; 8 bases agree with TRBD1. Sequences were derived from peripheral blood mononuclear cells (PBMCs), sampled at new diagnosis, from a patient treated with antithyroid drugs. Here the CDR3 reads CSVEMDRVRQYF. DNA for the CDR3: TGCAGCGTTGAAATGGACAGGGTCCGACAGTACTTC.